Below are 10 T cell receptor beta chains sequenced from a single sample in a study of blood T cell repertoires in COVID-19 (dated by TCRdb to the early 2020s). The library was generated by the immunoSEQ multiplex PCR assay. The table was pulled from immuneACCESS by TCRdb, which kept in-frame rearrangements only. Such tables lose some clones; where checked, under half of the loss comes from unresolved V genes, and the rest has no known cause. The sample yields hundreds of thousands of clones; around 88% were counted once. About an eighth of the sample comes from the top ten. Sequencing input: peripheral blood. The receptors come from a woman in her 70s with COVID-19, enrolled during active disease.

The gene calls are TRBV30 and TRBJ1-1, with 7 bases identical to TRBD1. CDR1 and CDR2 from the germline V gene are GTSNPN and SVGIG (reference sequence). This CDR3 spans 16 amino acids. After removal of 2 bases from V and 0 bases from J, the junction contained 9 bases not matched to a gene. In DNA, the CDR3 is TGTGCCTGGAGTCCCCGGACAGGCATGATGAACACTGAAGCTTTCTTT. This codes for CAWSPRTGMMNTEAFF.

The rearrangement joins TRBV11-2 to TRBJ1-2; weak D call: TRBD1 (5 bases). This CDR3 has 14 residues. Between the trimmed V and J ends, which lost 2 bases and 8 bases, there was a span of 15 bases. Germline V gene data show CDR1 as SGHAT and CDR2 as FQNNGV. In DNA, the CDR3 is TGTGCCAGCAGCTTACTGACTGGGACTTACGGCTACACCTTC. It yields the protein CASSLLTGTYGYTF.

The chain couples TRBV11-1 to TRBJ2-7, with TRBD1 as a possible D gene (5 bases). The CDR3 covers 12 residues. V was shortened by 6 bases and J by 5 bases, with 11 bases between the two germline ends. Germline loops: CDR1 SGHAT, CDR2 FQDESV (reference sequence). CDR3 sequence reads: CASRSRGNEQYF. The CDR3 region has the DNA TGTGCCAGCAGGTCTAGGGGAAACGAGCAGTACTTC.

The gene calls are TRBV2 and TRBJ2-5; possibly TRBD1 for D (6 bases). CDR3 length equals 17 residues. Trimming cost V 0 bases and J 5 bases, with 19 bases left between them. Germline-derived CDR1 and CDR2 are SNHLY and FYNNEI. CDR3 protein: CASSEALLIGGGETQYF. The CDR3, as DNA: TGTGCCAGCAGTGAAGCGCTCCTCATTGGGGGCGGGGAGACCCAGTACTTC.

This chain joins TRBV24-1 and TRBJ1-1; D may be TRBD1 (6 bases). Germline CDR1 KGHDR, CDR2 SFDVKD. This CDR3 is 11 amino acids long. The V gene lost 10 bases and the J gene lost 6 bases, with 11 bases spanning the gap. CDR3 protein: CATPGEAEAFF. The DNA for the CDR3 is TGTGCCACGCCAGGGGAAGCTGAAGCTTTCTTT.

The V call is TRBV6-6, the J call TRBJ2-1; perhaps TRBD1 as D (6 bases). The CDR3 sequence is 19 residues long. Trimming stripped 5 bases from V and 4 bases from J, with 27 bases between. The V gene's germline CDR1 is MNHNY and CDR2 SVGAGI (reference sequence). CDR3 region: CASSPLITRGPNTYNEQFF. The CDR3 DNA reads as TGTGCCAGCAGTCCCCTCATCACCAGGGGCCCTAACACTTACAATGAGCAGTTCTTC.

Written as DNA, the CDR3 is TGTGCCAGCAGCGTAGCGGGACTAGCGGGTGAGCAGTTCTTC. Encoded protein: CASSVAGLAGEQFF. V gene TRBV9 combines with J gene TRBJ2-1; TRBD2 matches at 12 bases. The J segment lost 9 bases and the V segment lost 0 bases, leaving 1 base of the junction unmatched. The CDR3 extends over 14 amino acids. Germline V gene lookup returns CDR1 SGDLS and CDR2 YYNGEE.

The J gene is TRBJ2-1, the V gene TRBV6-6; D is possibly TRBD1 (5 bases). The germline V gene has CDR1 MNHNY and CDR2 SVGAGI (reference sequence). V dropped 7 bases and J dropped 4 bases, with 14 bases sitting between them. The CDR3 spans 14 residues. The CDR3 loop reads CASTLGHGYNEQFF. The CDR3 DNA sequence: TGTGCCAGCACCCTCGGACACGGATACAATGAGCAGTTCTTC.

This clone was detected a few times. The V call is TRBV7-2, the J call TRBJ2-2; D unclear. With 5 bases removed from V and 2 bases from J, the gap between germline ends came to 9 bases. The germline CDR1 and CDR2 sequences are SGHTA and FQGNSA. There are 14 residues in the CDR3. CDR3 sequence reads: CASSQEINTGELFF. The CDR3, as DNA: TGTGCCAGCAGCCAAGAGATAAACACCGGGGAGCTGTTTTTT.

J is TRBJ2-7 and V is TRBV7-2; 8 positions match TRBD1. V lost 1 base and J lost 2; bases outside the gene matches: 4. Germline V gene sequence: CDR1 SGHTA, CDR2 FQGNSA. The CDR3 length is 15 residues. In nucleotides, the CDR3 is TGTGCCAGCAGCTTAGGACAGGGGATAACCTACGAGCAGTACTTC. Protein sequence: CASSLGQGITYEQYF.